The 12 T cell receptor beta chains given below trace back to one sample, sequenced in a study of blood T cell repertoires in COVID-19. Only in-frame clones appear in the TCRdb table, and some are missing; sequencing was by immunoSEQ multiplex PCR. The table includes 150,000 to 200,000 clones, over 90% detected once. Sequences were obtained from peripheral blood. The receptors derive from a woman aged 60-75 years with COVID-19, enrolled during active disease.

The V call is TRBV5-1, the J call TRBJ1-1; D might be TRBD1 (5 bases). The CDR3 loop spans 13 amino acids. Germline CDR1 reads SGHRS; CDR2 reads YFSETQ. Trimming cost V 0 bases and J 7 bases, with 10 bases left between them. CDR3 amino acids: CASSLDQGREAFF. CDR3 nucleotides: TGCGCCAGCAGCTTGGATCAGGGCCGTGAAGCTTTCTTT. Full variable domain (missing parts from reference TRBV5-1 and TRBJ1-1): KAGVTQTPRYLIKTRGQQVTLSCSPISGHRSVSWYQQTPGQGLQFLFEYFSETQRNKGNFPGRFSGRQFSNSRSEMNVSTLELGDSALYLCASSLDQGREAFFGQGTRLTVV.

This clone occurred once. The V and J genes are TRBV4-3 and TRBJ1-2; tentative D call: TRBD1 (6 bases). Deletions cut 3 bases from V and 0 bases from J, with 17 bases between. Per germline, CDR1 LGHNA and CDR2 YSLEER. This CDR3 has 17 amino acids. DNA of the CDR3: TGCGCCAGCAGCCAGTCGACAGGAGGCTCTCCTAACTATGGCTACACCTTC. Amino acid sequence: CASSQSTGGSPNYGYTF.

The rearrangement uses TRBV6-5 and TRBJ1-3, with a weak D call TRBD1 (6 bases). The V gene's germline CDR1 is MNHEY and CDR2 SVGAGI. The CDR3 contains 13 residues. Trimming stripped 8 bases from V and 1 base from J, with 9 bases between. Written as DNA, the CDR3 is TGTGCCAGCCGGGGGGCGTCTGGAAACACCATATATTTT. Residues: CASRGASGNTIYF.

The V call is TRBV7-9, the J call TRBJ1-3; D gene unclear. The CDR3 sequence is 16 residues long. V lost 2 bases, J lost 0 bases, and 11 bases lay in between. The germline gives CDR1 SEHNR, CDR2 FQNEAQ (reference sequence). This chain's CDR3 is CASSLRGSISGNTIYF. The CDR3 nucleotides are TGTGCCAGCAGCTTAAGAGGGTCGATCTCTGGAAACACCATATATTTT.

V and J are TRBV10-3 and TRBJ2-2; the match to TRBD1 covers 9 bases. The J segment lost 4 bases and the V segment lost 4 bases, leaving 4 bases of the junction unmatched. The CDR3 spans 15 residues. CDR1 ENHRY and CDR2 SYGVKD come from the germline V gene. As DNA, the CDR3 is TGTGCCATCAGTGCTGACAGGGGGGGCACCGGGGAGCTGTTTTTT. It translates to CAISADRGGTGELFF.

In its sample, this clone was seen once. The DNA for the CDR3 is TGTGCCAGCAGTGATGCGGGGGGGACTGGAAACACCATATATTTT. It is translated as CASSDAGGTGNTIYF. J is TRBJ1-3 and V is TRBV2, with a weak D call TRBD1 (5 bases). V was clipped by 3 bases and J by 2 bases, with 11 bases between them. The CDR3 consists of 15 residues. CDR1 is SNHLY, CDR2 FYNNEI, per germline. The whole variable domain, filled in from reference TRBV2 and TRBJ1-3, reads EPEVTQTPSHQVTQMGQEVILRCVPISNHLYFYWYRQILGQKVEFLVSFYNNEISEKSEIFDDQFSVERPDGSNFTLKIRSTKLEDSAMYFCASSDAGGTGNTIYFGEGSWLTVV.

The CDR3 DNA reads TGTGCCAGCAGCTTGGGACTAGCTGAGTTCTTC. Protein: CASSLGLAEFF. This chain uses TRBV7-2 with TRBJ2-1; 9 bases are shared with TRBD2. CDR1 and CDR2 from the germline V gene are SGHTA and FQGNSA. J gave up 14 bases and V 3 bases, and 2 bases lay outside the gene matches. The CDR3 has 11 residues.

The chain links TRBV5-6 to TRBJ1-2; 7 positions match TRBD1. In germline, CDR1 is SGHDT, CDR2 YYEEEE. V shed 2 bases, J shed 7 bases, and the junction held 5 bases outside the gene matches. This CDR3 has 13 amino acids. CDR3 coding DNA: TGTGCCAGCAGCTTTGACAGGGCGGCTGGCTACACCTTC. This gives the protein CASSFDRAAGYTF.

This sequence joins TRBV21-1 and TRBJ1-2; the tabulated D call, TRBD1, remains unverified against the DNA. TRBV21-1 is a recognized pseudogene. CDR3 length equals 17 residues. The CDR3 DNA follows: TGTGCCAGCAGCAGCCCACAGGGGGCATCGCCTAACTATGGCTACACCTTC. It specifies CASSSPQGASPNYGYTF.

J is TRBJ1-1 and V is TRBV28; no reliable D call. This CDR3 has 11 amino acids. V was shortened by 6 bases and J by 1 base, with 3 bases between the two germline ends. Looked up from germline, CDR1 is MDHEN and CDR2 is SYDVKM. CDR3 residues: CASRQNTEAFF. The CDR3 DNA reads TGTGCCAGCAGACAGAACACTGAAGCTTTCTTT.

This chain joins TRBV6-5 and TRBJ1-1; 8 bases fit TRBD1. This CDR3 is built from 13 residues. V was pared by 7 bases and J by 3 bases, with 4 bases of the junction left unmatched. Germline assignment: CDR1 MNHEY and CDR2 SVGAGI. CDR3 amino acids: CASKGQGDTEAFF. The CDR3, as DNA: TGTGCCAGCAAAGGACAGGGAGACACTGAAGCTTTCTTT.

CDR3 in amino acids: CASSPRQGAEEKLFF. The CDR3 bases are TGTGCCAGCTCACCTCGACAGGGGGCAGAGGAAAAACTGTTTTTT. The V gene is TRBV18, the J gene TRBJ1-4; 10 nucleotides agree with TRBD1. The germline gives CDR1 KGHSH, CDR2 LQKENI. The CDR3 has 15 residues. After removal of 3 bases from V and 8 bases from J, the junction contained 6 bases not matched to a gene.